This T cell receptor beta chain came from a study of a mutant IDH1 vaccine in newly diagnosed glioma. Study in general: Radiotherapy, temozolomide, or both had been given previously, and both were given to most.

The V end was cut by 10 bases, the J end by 0 bases, with 18 bases between. CDR3 length: 16 amino acids. Germline CDR1 is KGHSH and CDR2 is LQKENI. Noted time point: baseline, week 1 (first vaccination visit). Indicated treatment: pre-vaccination baseline after standard-of-care therapy. This clone appeared a few times. Antigen specificity is unknown. General study findings and limits: Top-clonotype changes in peripheral T cells seemed unrelated to pseudoprogression.

Method: immunoSEQ multiplex PCR; TCRdb's copy keeps in-frame clones and lacks some. The profile shows 20,000 to 25,000 clones, just over 90% of them singletons. The TCR originated in a man younger than 40 with glioma. V usage is TRBV18 and J usage is TRBJ2-2; tentatively, D is TRBD2 (6 bases). The sequenced sample was PBMCs, obtained from a glioma patient treated with radiotherapy, temozolomide or both. The CDR3 spells CATTGAAGPNTGELFF. The CDR3 coding sequence is TGTGCCACCACGGGCGCCGCGGGACCGAACACCGGGGAGCTGTTTTTT.